The source of this T cell receptor beta chain is a study of naive and memory T cell subsets. The CDR3 consists of 12 residues. V shed 5 bases and J shed 5 bases, with 6 bases lying between them. An equimolar mix of two oligonucleotides served as the beta constant-region primer for TRBC1 and TRBC2. The ligated cDNA underwent four PCR rounds using SP2 and nested alpha and beta constant-region primers. Using its own MiXCR run on the UMI-ligation and nested PCR reads, TCRdb lists one record per CDR3 protein. The sample holds around 110,000 distinct CDR3 sequences, 36% seen once. The sequenced material came from central memory CD4+ T cells from blood. The receptor's source is a human donor in good health. J is TRBJ2-2 and V is TRBV12-3 or TRBV12-4, with no clear D. The CDR3 DNA is TGTGCCAGCAGTCTTCGAACCGGGGAGCTGTTTTTT. As protein: CASSLRTGELFF.